Listed below are T cell receptor beta chains from one sample, sequenced in a study of blood T cell repertoires in COVID-19. Sequencing used immunoSEQ multiplex PCR; TCRdb keeps in-frame clones, though not all of them. The profile shows around 130,000 clones, about 80% of them singletons. Sequencing input: peripheral blood. All receptors come from a human donor in a cohort sampled during active COVID-19. Each CDR3 is given with its conserved first and last residue. The order of the fields is clone size, J gene, D gene, V gene, CDR3 protein, CDR3 DNA. A D gene is named only where the DNA matches it firmly. A row's size may be missing; if present it is once, few, many or a size class.

>NA|TRBJ2-1|NA|TRBV11-2
CASSLEATPSYNEQFF
TGTGCCAGCAGCTTAGAGGCCACCCCTTCCTACAATGAGCAGTTCTTC
>NA|TRBJ2-3|NA|TRBV2
CASSEGGTSTDTQYF
TGTGCCAGCAGTGAAGGGGGGACAAGCACAGATACGCAGTATTTT
>NA|TRBJ1-5|TRBD1|TRBV5-1
CASSLGQGPYQPQHF
TGCGCCAGCAGCCTCGGACAGGGCCCCTATCAGCCCCAGCATTTT
>many|TRBJ2-7|NA|TRBV5-6
CASSLVYSKQYF
TGTGCCAGCAGCTTGGTGTACAGCAAGCAGTACTTC
>NA|TRBJ1-4|TRBD1|TRBV3-1/TRBV3-2
CASSRSGTGGEKLFF
TGTGCCAGCAGCCGATCGGGGACAGGGGGAGAAAAACTGTTTTTT
>NA|TRBJ2-7|TRBD2|TRBV11-2
CASSQAASGGLSSYEQYF
TGTGCCAGCAGCCAGGCCGCTAGCGGGGGCCTCAGCTCCTACGAGCAGTACTTC
>NA|TRBJ2-7|NA|TRBV5-1
CASAFGRSLGEQYF
TGCGCCAGCGCCTTTGGCCGGAGCCTTGGCGAGCAGTACTTC
>once|TRBJ1-4|NA|TRBV10-2
CASSDGNEKLFF
TGCGCCAGCAGTGACGGTAATGAAAAACTGTTTTTT
>NA|TRBJ1-2|NA|TRBV6-5
CASKRTGYYGYTF
TGTGCCAGCAAACGCACAGGGTACTATGGCTACACCTTC
>NA|TRBJ1-6|NA|TRBV6-5
CASSYSPGAYNSPLHF
TGTGCCAGCAGTTACTCGCCGGGGGCCTATAATTCACCCCTCCACTTT
>NA|TRBJ2-1|TRBD1|TRBV5-4
CASSSGTGGYNEQFF
TGTGCCAGCAGCTCCGGGACAGGGGGTTACAATGAGCAGTTCTTC
>NA|TRBJ2-3|NA|TRBV6-4
CASSDSFRESTDTQYF
TGTGCCAGCAGTGACTCTTTTCGGGAAAGCACAGATACGCAGTATTTT
>NA|TRBJ2-1|TRBD1|TRBV2
CASRKGQSSYNEQFF
TGTGCCAGCAGAAAGGGACAGAGCTCCTACAATGAGCAGTTCTTC
>NA|TRBJ2-3|NA|TRBV3-1/TRBV3-2
CASSPGGSFGPRTQYF
TGTGCCAGCAGCCCAGGAGGCAGCTTTGGGCCGCGTACGCAGTATTTT
>NA|TRBJ2-5|NA|TRBV29-1
CSVARQETQYF
TGCAGCGTTGCCAGGCAAGAGACCCAGTACTTC
>NA|TRBJ1-1|NA|TRBV19
CASSIGQGTEAFF
TGTGCCAGTAGTATTGGTCAGGGGACAGAAGCTTTCTTT
>once|TRBJ2-3|NA|TRBV6-5
CASSSGHGSTDTQYF
TGTGCCAGCAGCTCGGGACACGGCAGCACAGATACGCAGTATTTT